These 29 T cell receptor beta chains originate from one sample sequenced in a study of blood T cell repertoires in COVID-19. Sequenced by immunoSEQ multiplex PCR; TCRdb stores in-frame clones only, minus some. The sample yields about 49,000 clones, around 85% seen once. The sequenced material came from peripheral blood. The receptors were gathered from a human donor in a cohort sampled during active COVID-19.

V gene TRBV6-5 combines with J gene TRBJ1-5; a weak D match, TRBD1 (6 bases). Germline CDR1 and CDR2: MNHEY and SVGAGI. CDR3 length: 13 residues. Trimming removed 6 bases from V and 4 bases from J, with 10 bases in between. The CDR3 coding sequence is TGTGCCAGCAGAGGACAGACTAATCAGCCCCAGCATTTT. Amino acid sequence: CASRGQTNQPQHF.

This clone has only a few counts. The chain couples TRBV19 to TRBJ1-5; D possibly corresponds to TRBD1 (5 bases). V shed 1 base and J shed 2 bases, with 6 bases lying between them. The CDR3 consists of 14 residues. Germline V gene data show CDR1 as LNHDA and CDR2 as SQIVND (reference sequence). CDR3 sequence (DNA): TGTGCCAGTAGTATAGGGACACGCAATCAGCCCCAGCATTTT. Translating gives CASSIGTRNQPQHF.

This clone was observed a handful of times. The chain employs TRBV15 and TRBJ1-3; 8 positions agree with TRBD1. Germline lookup yields CDR1 LNHNV and CDR2 YYDKDF (reference sequence). V shed 4 bases, J shed 1 base, and the junction held 15 bases outside the gene matches. The CDR3 runs to 19 residues. The CDR3 sequence: CATSTVRGRRGLSGNTIYF. In DNA form, the CDR3 reads TGTGCCACCAGCACTGTCCGTGGGCGCAGGGGGCTTTCTGGAAACACCATATATTTT.

The chain links TRBV2 to TRBJ1-4; TRBD1 matches 9 bases. The germline CDR1 and CDR2 sequences are SNHLY and FYNNEI. CDR3 length: 15 residues. The ends lost 3 bases at V and 8 bases at J; junction bases unmatched: 7. CDR3 DNA: TGTGCCAGCAGTGAGGGGGGACAGGGCGGGGAAAAACTGTTTTTT. Translation gives CASSEGGQGGEKLFF. Full variable domain (remainder filled in from reference TRBV2 and TRBJ1-4): EPEVTQTPSHQVTQMGQEVILRCVPISNHLYFYWYRQILGQKVEFLVSFYNNEISEKSEIFDDQFSVERPDGSNFTLKIRSTKLEDSAMYFCASSEGGQGGEKLFFGSGTQLSVL.

The chain carries TRBV15 and TRBJ2-5, with a weak D call TRBD1 (6 bases). Germline V lookup: CDR1 LNHNV, CDR2 YYDKDF (reference sequence). This CDR3 is built from 15 residues. The V end lost 0 bases, the J end lost 3 bases, and 11 bases lay between the germline ends. CDR3 loop: CATSREVTGKETQYF. DNA for the CDR3: TGTGCCACCAGCAGAGAGGTGACAGGCAAAGAGACCCAGTACTTC.

The chain recombines TRBV28 with TRBJ1-5, with D uncertain. The germline CDR1 and CDR2 sequences are MDHEN and SYDVKM. The CDR3 has 15 residues. With 8 bases removed from V and 0 bases from J, the gap between germline ends came to 14 bases. CDR3: CASSFPGLSNQPQHF. The CDR3 region has the DNA TGTGCCAGCTCCTTCCCGGGTCTTAGCAATCAGCCCCAGCATTTT.

The genes are TRBV18 and TRBJ1-2, with 7 bases that match TRBD1. Trimming at V came to 1 base and at J to 7 bases, leaving 3 bases not matched to a gene. Germline CDR1 reads KGHSH; CDR2 reads LQKENI. The length of the CDR3 is 13 residues. CDR3 DNA: TGTGCCAGCTCACCACAGGGGGCTCGTGGCTACACCTTC. Protein sequence: CASSPQGARGYTF.

The chain is built from TRBV5-8 and TRBJ1-5, with a weak D call TRBD1 (6 bases). The length of the CDR3 is 15 residues. CDR1 is SGHTS and CDR2 is YDEGEE in the germline V gene. V dropped 0 bases and J dropped 1 base, with 8 bases sitting between them. CDR3 DNA sequence: TGTGCCAGCAGCTTGGGGGGGCAGAGCAATCAGCCCCAGCATTTT. Translating it yields CASSLGGQSNQPQHF. Based on the CDR3 plus reference TRBV5-8 and TRBJ1-5, the full variable domain is EAGVTQSPTHLIKTRGQQATLRCSPISGHTSVYWYQQALGLGLQFLLWYDEGEERNRGNFPPRFSGRQFPNYSSELNVNALELEDSALYLCASSLGGQSNQPQHFGDGTRLSIL.

V gene TRBV6-5 combines with J gene TRBJ1-1; maybe TRBD1 (6 bases). The CDR3 loop spans 14 amino acids. The germline V and J ends were trimmed by 5 bases and 6 bases, with 16 bases remaining between them. The germline V gene encodes CDR1 MNHEY and CDR2 SVGAGI. The CDR3 reads CASSIQGAVAEAFF. The CDR3 coding sequence is TGTGCCAGCAGTATACAGGGTGCGGTCGCTGAAGCTTTCTTT.

V usage is TRBV27 and J usage is TRBJ1-6; 7 bases agree with TRBD1. V was pared by 6 bases and J by 5 bases, with 7 bases of the junction left unmatched. The CDR3 loop spans 15 amino acids. Germline V gene lookup returns CDR1 MNHEY and CDR2 SMNVEV (reference sequence). Here the CDR3 reads CASSPQGLNNSPLHF. The CDR3 DNA is TGTGCCAGCAGCCCACAGGGGCTTAATAATTCACCCCTCCACTTT.

J is TRBJ1-1 and V is TRBV27; 7 bases are a match to TRBD1. CDR1 and CDR2 (germline): MNHEY, SMNVEV (reference sequence). V shed 6 bases and J 0 bases; nucleotides not matched to a gene: 4. The length of the CDR3 is 14 residues. The CDR3 DNA reads TGTGCCAGCAGCCAAGACAGGGTGAACACTGAAGCTTTCTTT. It codes for CASSQDRVNTEAFF.

The chain has TRBV2 and TRBJ1-1, with no clear D. V was pared by 7 bases and J by 1 base, with 13 bases between. The CDR3 consists of 14 residues. Germline V CDR1 and CDR2: SNHLY, FYNNEI. The chain's CDR3 is CASKGGRANTEAFF. The CDR3 DNA follows: TGTGCCAGCAAAGGTGGGAGGGCGAACACTGAAGCTTTCTTT.

V gene TRBV19 combines with J gene TRBJ1-1; possibly TRBD1 for D (6 bases). Trimming left V 3 bases short and J 5 bases short, with 10 bases between. Germline V lookup: CDR1 LNHDA, CDR2 SQIVND (reference sequence). The CDR3 totals 13 residues. CDR3 sequence: CASSITGMTEAFF. The DNA for the CDR3 is TGTGCCAGTAGTATTACAGGGATGACTGAAGCTTTCTTT.

J is TRBJ1-5 and V is TRBV27; 7 bases match TRBD1. The germline gives CDR1 MNHEY, CDR2 SMNVEV (reference sequence). Trimming took 7 bases from V and 0 from J; bases not matched to a gene: 30. The CDR3 is 23 residues long. The CDR3 reads CASNPPTAQGVTHNDLSNQPQHF. The DNA of the CDR3 is TGTGCCAGCAACCCCCCCACGGCCCAGGGGGTGACCCACAACGACCTTAGCAATCAGCCCCAGCATTTT.

This sequence joins TRBV10-3 and TRBJ2-7; D is undetermined. The CDR3 is made up of 14 amino acids. CDR1 is ENHRY, CDR2 SYGVKD, per germline. Trimming shortened V by 0 bases and J by 2 bases, and 8 bases separated the two germline ends. CDR3 DNA sequence: TGTGCCATCAGTGAGTCGTACGCAGCCTACGAGCAGTACTTC. The encoded protein is CAISESYAAYEQYF.

The rearrangement uses TRBV19 and TRBJ1-1; the match to TRBD1 covers 7 bases. Germline loops: CDR1 LNHDA, CDR2 SQIVND (reference sequence). The CDR3 runs 15 residues. V trimming: 6 bases; J trimming: 3 bases; junction bases outside the gene matches: 10. The CDR3, as DNA: TGTGCCAGTAGCACAATCGACAGGGTGTACACTGAAGCTTTCTTT. Amino acid sequence: CASSTIDRVYTEAFF.

V and J are TRBV23-1 and TRBJ2-1; perhaps TRBD2 as D (6 bases). TRBV23-1 is an ORF; its function is uncertain. V lost 8 bases and J lost 7, with 21 bases in between. The length of the CDR3 is 15 residues. The DNA for the CDR3 is TGCGCCAGCGCGGATGGGCGGGACCCAAGAAATGAGCAGTTCTTC. This translates into CASADGRDPRNEQFF.

This rearrangement joins TRBV30 to TRBJ1-3, with 7 bases lining up with TRBD1. The length of the CDR3 is 15 residues. V gave up 4 bases and J gave up 0 bases; unmatched junction bases: 6. Germline CDR1 and CDR2: GTSNPN and SVGIG (reference sequence). The CDR3 sequence is CAWKNRDSSGNTIYF. Written as DNA, the CDR3 is TGTGCCTGGAAGAACCGGGACAGCTCTGGAAACACCATATATTTT.

V gene TRBV7-3 combines with J gene TRBJ2-2, with TRBD1 identical over 9 bases. V dropped 5 bases and J dropped 5; count of bases not matched to a gene: 9. The CDR3 has 16 amino acids. Germline CDR1 is SGHTA and CDR2 is FQGTGA. The CDR3 DNA sequence: TGTGCCAGCAGCGTTATGGGACAGGGTACGACCGGGGAGCTGTTTTTT. Protein sequence: CASSVMGQGTTGELFF.

J is TRBJ1-1 and V is TRBV19, with TRBD1 identical over 7 bases. The CDR3 extends over 14 amino acids. CDR1 and CDR2 from the germline V gene are LNHDA and SQIVND (reference sequence). The trim removed 6 bases at V and 4 bases at J, leaving 8 bases unmatched. CDR3 sequence: CASSITGVSTEAFF. CDR3 bases: TGTGCCAGTAGCATAACAGGGGTTAGCACTGAAGCTTTCTTT. Complete variable domain (other parts from reference TRBV19 and TRBJ1-1): DGGITQSPKYLFRKEGQNVTLSCEQNLNHDAMYWYRQDPGQGLRLIYYSQIVNDFQKGDIAEGYSVSREKKESFPLTVTSAQKNPTAFYLCASSITGVSTEAFFGQGTRLTVV.

V and J are TRBV7-3 and TRBJ1-1; 7 positions match TRBD1. Germline loops: CDR1 SGHTA, CDR2 FQGTGA. The CDR3 is 13 residues long. J was trimmed by 4 bases and V by 5 bases; bases with no gene match: 4. The CDR3 region is CASSATGATEAFF. The DNA for the CDR3 is TGTGCCAGCAGCGCAACAGGGGCCACTGAAGCTTTCTTT.

The chain joins TRBV11-2 to TRBJ2-1, with 9 positions matching TRBD2. The CDR3 consists of 15 residues. Trimming removed 4 bases from V and 12 bases from J; junction bases left unmatched: 13. CDR1 is SGHAT and CDR2 is FQNNGV in the germline V gene. The CDR3 region is CASSYTVSSGRAQFF. CDR3 in DNA: TGTGCCAGCAGCTACACCGTGAGTAGCGGGAGAGCGCAGTTCTTC.

The V gene is TRBV18, the J gene TRBJ1-1; TRBD1 agrees at 10 bases. The CDR3 spans 19 residues. Germline V gives CDR1 KGHSH, CDR2 LQKENI. With 4 bases clipped from V and 1 base from J, the junction kept 15 bases outside the gene matches. The CDR3 spells CASSLRDPYRDRGNTEAFF. DNA for the CDR3: TGTGCCAGCTCACTGCGCGATCCTTACCGGGACAGGGGGAACACTGAAGCTTTCTTT.

J is TRBJ2-3 and V is TRBV6-2 or TRBV6-3, with TRBD2 as a possible D gene (6 bases). The CDR3 length is 15 residues. Trimming left V 2 bases short and J 2 bases short, with 11 bases between. Germline V gene lookup returns CDR1 MNHEY and CDR2 SVGEGT. The CDR3 is CASSYMAGTTDTQYF. The CDR3 nucleotides read TGTGCCAGCAGTTACATGGCGGGGACCACAGATACGCAGTATTTT.

This chain joins TRBV27 and TRBJ1-2; 7 nucleotides match TRBD1. Looked up from germline, CDR1 is MNHEY and CDR2 is SMNVEV (reference sequence). This CDR3 region has 16 residues. V trimming: 5 bases; J trimming: 1 base; junction bases outside the gene matches: 10. CDR3 region: CASSASGTEFNYGYTF. For the CDR3, the DNA is TGTGCCAGCAGTGCATCCGGGACAGAGTTTAACTATGGCTACACCTTC.

The chain joins TRBV7-9 to TRBJ1-2; no definite D call. This CDR3 comprises 16 residues. Germline CDR1 reads SEHNR; CDR2 reads FQNEAQ (reference sequence). V was shortened by 3 bases and J by 7 bases, with 21 bases between the two germline ends. The CDR3 coding sequence is TGTGCCAGCAGCTTCTATCCCCCTTCGGGGAAGACTGGCTACACCTTC. Translating gives CASSFYPPSGKTGYTF.

This chain connects TRBV11-2 to TRBJ1-1; no reliable D call. The CDR3 loop spans 13 amino acids. Germline CDR1 reads SGHAT; CDR2 reads FQNNGV. The V and J ends lost 3 bases and 3 bases respectively, with 8 bases between them. CDR3 DNA: TGTGCCAGCAGCTTGGGCATTTACACTGAAGCTTTCTTT. It encodes CASSLGIYTEAFF.

This clone was recorded only once. The chain uses TRBV6-1 and TRBJ2-1; 8 nucleotides agree with TRBD2. The junction had 17 bases not matched to a gene; V was cut back by 0 bases and J by 10 bases. The CDR3 totals 18 residues. In germline, CDR1 is MNHNS, CDR2 SASEGT. The CDR3 DNA is TGTGCCAGCAGTGAAGCGCTAGTCCTAGCGGGCTACTCGGGCGAGCAGTTCTTC. Translation: CASSEALVLAGYSGEQFF.

V and J are TRBV27 and TRBJ2-1, with 7 positions matching TRBD2. The CDR3 is made up of 18 amino acids. The V and J ends lost 6 bases and 0 bases, in that order; junction bases with no gene match: 14. The germline gives CDR1 MNHEY, CDR2 SMNVEV (reference sequence). The CDR3: CASSNSGRAGSSYNEQFF. CDR3 bases: TGTGCCAGCAGCAACTCGGGGAGGGCGGGGAGCTCCTACAATGAGCAGTTCTTC.